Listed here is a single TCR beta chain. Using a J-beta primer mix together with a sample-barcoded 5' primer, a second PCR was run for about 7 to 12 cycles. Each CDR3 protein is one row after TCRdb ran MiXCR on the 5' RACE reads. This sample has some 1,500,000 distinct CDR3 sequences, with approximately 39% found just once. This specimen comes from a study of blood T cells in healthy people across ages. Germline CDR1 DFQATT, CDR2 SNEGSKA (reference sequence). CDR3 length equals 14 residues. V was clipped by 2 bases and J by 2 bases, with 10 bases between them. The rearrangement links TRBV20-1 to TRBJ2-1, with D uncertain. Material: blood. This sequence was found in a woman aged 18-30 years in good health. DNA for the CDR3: TGCAGTGCTAGACCCTTCCGGGCCTACAATGAGCAGTTCTTC. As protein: CSARPFRAYNEQFF.